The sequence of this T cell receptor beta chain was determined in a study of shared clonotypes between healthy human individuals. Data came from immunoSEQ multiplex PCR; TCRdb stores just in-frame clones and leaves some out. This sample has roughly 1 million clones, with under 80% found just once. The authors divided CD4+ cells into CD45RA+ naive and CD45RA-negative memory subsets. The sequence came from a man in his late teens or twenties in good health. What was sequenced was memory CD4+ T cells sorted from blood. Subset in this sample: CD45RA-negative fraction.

CDR3 sequence: CASSFTRLNTGELFF. The CDR3 DNA reads TGTGCCAGCAGCTTTACGCGGTTGAACACCGGGGAGCTGTTTTTT. The chain combines TRBV7-9 with TRBJ2-2; D is uncertain. Trimming removed 3 bases from V and 1 base from J, with 9 bases in between. In germline, CDR1 is SEHNR, CDR2 FQNEAQ (reference sequence). The CDR3 is 15 amino acids.